Below, 5 T cell receptor beta chains from the same sample are listed, as sequenced in a study of a mutant IDH1 vaccine in newly diagnosed glioma (dated by TCRdb to about 2021). The receptor library was made with the immunoSEQ multiplex PCR assay. Drawn from immuneACCESS, this table holds only the in-frame rearrangements with V and J called that TCRdb kept. Clones are partly lost; checked studies trace under half to an unresolved V gene and leave the rest unexplained. This sample gives about 59,000 clones in total; around 89% of them show up just once. The ten most abundant clones make up 4.6% of the sample. Their target antigens are unknown. In the paper's terms, the time point label means: week 5, during vaccination. A 20-mer mutant IDH1 peptide at 300 micrograms in Montanide made up each vaccine dose, which was injected subcutaneously together with topical imiquimod. The input for sequencing was PBMCs, taken from a glioma patient whose treatment included an IDH1 peptide vaccine. The receptors were gathered from a woman between 40 and 50 years old with glioma.

The V and J genes are TRBV9 and TRBJ2-3; TRBD1 might be the D (6 bases). The CDR3 extends over 15 amino acids. Germline V CDR1 and CDR2: SGDLS, YYNGEE. Deletions cut 3 bases from V and 1 base from J, with 12 bases between. The CDR3 DNA reads as TGTGCCAGCAGCGAAGATACAGGGCGCACAGATACGCAGTATTTT. Translated: CASSEDTGRTDTQYF.

This clone was seen only a few times. V gene TRBV6-5 combines with J gene TRBJ1-5, with 7 bases identical to TRBD1. Germline assignment: CDR1 MNHEY and CDR2 SVGAGI. The CDR3 runs to 14 residues. V dropped 5 bases and J dropped 6; count of bases not matched to a gene: 7. DNA of the CDR3: TGTGCCAGCAGTGGGAGACAGGGTGGTCAGCCCCAGCATTTT. Its translation is CASSGRQGGQPQHF.

This chain joins TRBV7-9 and TRBJ1-2, with D unresolved. Germline V gene lookup returns CDR1 SEHNR and CDR2 FQNEAQ (reference sequence). The germline V and J ends were trimmed by 0 bases and 8 bases, with 7 bases remaining between them. The CDR3 is made up of 12 amino acids. The CDR3 coding sequence is TGTGCCAGCAGCTTAGCGGGGTACGGCTACACCTTC. Protein product: CASSLAGYGYTF.

A single count supports this clone. The CDR3 here is CASSIRGRGYTF. CDR3 sequence (DNA): TGTGCCAGCAGCATCAGGGGTAGGGGCTACACCTTC. The rearrangement joins TRBV21-1 to TRBJ1-2; TRBD1 is the table's D call and was not checked against the DNA. TRBV21-1 is deemed a pseudogene. CDR3 length: 12 residues.

The V and J genes are TRBV18 and TRBJ1-5; D may be TRBD1 (6 bases). Germline V gene data show CDR1 as KGHSH and CDR2 as LQKENI. The length of the CDR3 is 19 residues. V was shortened by 1 base and J by 0 bases, with 19 bases between the two germline ends. The CDR3 DNA reads TGTGCCAGCTCACCACTGGACCATCACAGGGCCTTTAGCAATCAGCCCCAGCATTTT. It specifies CASSPLDHHRAFSNQPQHF.